The next 30 T cell receptor beta chains were all read from a single sample in a study of regulatory T cells in long-lasting Graves disease. HTBI primers from iRepertoire and Arm-PCR of CDR3 regions yielded the TCR beta libraries. Each CDR3 protein gets one entry after TCRdb re-called the multiplex PCR reads with MiXCR. In the table there are under 450,000 distinct CDR3 sequences, about an eighth of which are singletons. Sample time point: newly diagnosed GD, antithyroid drugs for less than 3 months. Following extraction of RNA from PBMCs, that RNA was used to make the TCR library. The same sample was also used in a study of T cells in Graves' hyperthyroidism and ophthalmopathy.

The material sequenced was peripheral blood mononuclear cells (PBMCs), taken at new diagnosis, from a patient treated with antithyroid drugs. These receptors were taken from a woman younger than 35 with Graves disease.

The chain carries TRBV6-5 and TRBJ1-2; TRBD1 aligns across 11 bases. With V trimmed by 2 bases and J by 5 bases, 4 bases remained unmatched. The CDR3 is made up of 15 amino acids. CDR1 MNHEY and CDR2 SVGAGI come from the germline V gene. The CDR3: CASSYGGDRGYGYTF. The CDR3 DNA reads TGTGCCAGCAGTTACGGAGGGGACAGGGGGTATGGCTACACCTTC.

This clonotype was detected many times. V and J are TRBV12-3 or TRBV12-4 and TRBJ2-7; D is perhaps TRBD2 (6 bases). The CDR3 has 13 residues. Trimming shortened V by 5 bases and J by 3 bases, and 11 bases separated the two germline ends. The CDR3 spells CASSRWRVYEQYF. As DNA, the CDR3 is TGTGCCAGCAGTAGATGGAGGGTCTACGAGCAGTACTTC.

This clonotype occurred many times. The chain recombines TRBV6-5 with TRBJ2-5; D gene unclear. CDR1 and CDR2 (germline): MNHEY, SVGAGI. The length of the CDR3 is 15 residues. The V gene lost 2 bases and the J gene lost 5 bases, with 15 bases spanning the gap. In DNA form, the CDR3 reads TGTGCCAGCAGTTACACAGACATGGTCGGTGAGACCCAGTACTTC. Translation: CASSYTDMVGETQYF.

This clonotype was detected only a few times. The chain employs TRBV20-1 and TRBJ2-5; TRBD2 might be the D (5 bases). Germline assignment: CDR1 DFQATT and CDR2 SNEGSKA (reference sequence). Deletions cut 7 bases from V and 1 base from J, with 10 bases between. This CDR3 region has 12 residues. The DNA for the CDR3 is TGCAGTGTGAGGGTAGGCCAAGAGACCCAGTACTTC. As protein: CSVRVGQETQYF.

At least ten counts were recorded for this clonotype. V gene TRBV7-2 combines with J gene TRBJ2-3; TRBD2 matches 16 bases. CDR1 is SGHTA, CDR2 FQGNSA, per germline. The CDR3 consists of 16 residues. V shed 5 bases, J shed 6 bases, and the junction held 5 bases outside the gene matches. The CDR3 nucleotides are TGTGCCAGCAGCCTGGGACTAGCGGGGGGGCCGGATACGCAGTATTTT. Translating gives CASSLGLAGGPDTQYF.

This clonotype has a count of ten or more. The rearrangement links TRBV12-3 or TRBV12-4 to TRBJ1-1, with D possibly matching TRBD1 (5 bases). This CDR3 contains 13 residues. V was clipped by 4 bases and J by 3 bases, with 9 bases between them. The CDR3 spells CASSSRDDTEAFF. Written as DNA, the CDR3 is TGTGCCAGCAGTTCCAGGGATGACACTGAAGCTTTCTTT.

The sample holds many counts of this clonotype. This chain links TRBV7-2 with TRBJ2-5, with D perhaps TRBD1 or TRBD2 (7 bases each). The CDR3 loop spans 19 amino acids. Germline CDR1 reads SGHTA; CDR2 reads FQGNSA. Trimming took off 3 bases at V and 4 bases at J, with 27 bases between the two ends. The CDR3 spells CASSFRHGPPGGGRETQYF. The CDR3 DNA is TGTGCCAGCAGCTTTCGACACGGACCTCCAGGGGGAGGGCGAGAGACCCAGTACTTC.

There are many counts of this clonotype. This chain uses TRBV5-1 with TRBJ1-1, with 11 bases matching TRBD1. Germline-derived CDR1 and CDR2 are SGHRS and YFSETQ. This CDR3 comprises 14 residues. Trimming cost V 4 bases and J 4 bases; bases outside gene matches: 3. The CDR3 region has the DNA TGCGCCAGCAGCCGGGGGACAGGGGGCACTGAAGCTTTCTTT. Its protein is CASSRGTGGTEAFF.

A note on this clonotype: Being one base from a much bigger clone, this may be a read error. This sequence joins TRBV12-3 or TRBV12-4 and TRBJ2-1, with 7 bases matching TRBD2. The CDR3 consists of 15 residues. CDR3 nucleotides: TGTGCCTGCAGAGCCGGGAGGAGGTCCTACAATGAGCAGTTCTTC. Protein: CACRAGRRSYNEQFF.

This clonotype was seen many times. This chain uses TRBV7-9 with TRBJ1-1; 11 nucleotides match TRBD1. The CDR3 spans 14 residues. V shed 7 bases, J shed 2 bases, and the junction held 3 bases outside the gene matches. Germline V gene lookup returns CDR1 SEHNR and CDR2 FQNEAQ (reference sequence). The CDR3 is CASIRTGGNTEAFF. The CDR3 nucleotides read TGTGCCAGCATCCGGACAGGGGGCAACACTGAAGCTTTCTTT.

This clonotype was observed a handful of times. This chain uses TRBV7-9 with TRBJ2-7; 7 bases fit TRBD2. Germline V gene sequence: CDR1 SEHNR, CDR2 FQNEAQ (reference sequence). Germline trimming cut 8 bases from V and 4 bases from J; bases unmatched to any gene: 8. CDR3 length: 13 residues. The CDR3 DNA follows: TGTGCCAGCCGGACTAGTCTTAGTTACGAGCAGTACTTC. Translation gives CASRTSLSYEQYF.

This clonotype was observed many times. The chain's CDR3 is CASSWDTVSGANVLTF. The CDR3 coding sequence is TGTGCCAGCAGTTGGGATACAGTCTCTGGGGCCAACGTCCTGACTTTC. This chain uses TRBV6-2 or TRBV6-3 with TRBJ2-6; D ambiguous. Germline CDR1 reads MNHEY; CDR2 reads SVGEGT. Trimming cost V 4 bases and J 0 bases, with 10 bases left between them. The CDR3 sequence is 16 residues long.

This clonotype came up a few times. A much more abundant neighbour one base away suggests this may be a read error. The final CDR3 position lacks the conserved phenylalanine or tryptophan, pointing to a likely read error. V is TRBV28 and J is TRBJ1-1; unclear D gene. CDR1 is MDHEN, CDR2 SYDVKM, per germline. V lost 6 bases, J lost 0 bases, and 26 bases lay in between. The CDR3 contains 19 residues. DNA for the CDR3: TGTGCCAGCAGCCCTATCGGCGCTAGTGGCCCAAGGCTGAACACTGAAGCTTTCCTT. Its translation: CASSPIGASGPRLNTEAFL.

V and J are TRBV24-1 and TRBJ2-5; TRBD2 might be the D (7 bases). V was trimmed by 3 bases and J by 5 bases, leaving 21 bases between them. Germline V gives CDR1 KGHDR, CDR2 SFDVKD. This CDR3 region has 17 residues. CDR3 residues: CATSDPRGKGGGETQYF. DNA for the CDR3: TGTGCCACCAGTGATCCTCGGGGAAAGGGAGGGGGGGAGACCCAGTACTTC.

There are many counts of this clonotype. This CDR3 is CASSLVPGELFF. Written as DNA, the CDR3 is TGTGCCAGCAGCTTAGTCCCCGGGGAGCTGTTTTTT. The rearrangement links TRBV11-2 to TRBJ2-2; D gene unclear. Germline lookup yields CDR1 SGHAT and CDR2 FQNNGV. V gave up 1 base and J gave up 6 bases, with 3 bases separating them. This CDR3 region has 12 residues.

The chain couples TRBV20-1 to TRBJ2-5; 8 bases agree with TRBD2. CDR3 size: 16 residues. V dropped 0 bases and J dropped 0; count of bases not matched to a gene: 6. Germline V gene data show CDR1 as DFQATT and CDR2 as SNEGSKA (reference sequence). The CDR3 bases are TGCAGTGCTAGAGATGTACGGGGGGGATACCAAGAGACCCAGTACTTC. It is translated as CSARDVRGGYQETQYF.

This chain uses TRBV10-3 with TRBJ2-2; possibly TRBD1 for D (6 bases). Per germline, CDR1 ENHRY and CDR2 SYGVKD. CDR3 length equals 12 residues. V was cut by 7 bases and J by 11 bases, with 14 bases left in between. CDR3 DNA: TGTGCCATCACAATCATAGGGACAGAGCTGTTTTTT. Residues: CAITIIGTELFF.

This clonotype was counted only a few times. The chain combines TRBV7-2 with TRBJ1-5; no clear D gene. The CDR3 extends over 14 amino acids. From germline, CDR1 is SGHTA and CDR2 FQGNSA. Trimming stripped 4 bases from V and 5 bases from J, with 12 bases between. In nucleotides, the CDR3 is TGTGCCAGCAGCTCCCTTGACGGGCATCAGCCCCAGCATTTT. Amino acids: CASSSLDGHQPQHF.

This clonotype was seen repeatedly, ten times or more. The rearrangement joins TRBV25-1 to TRBJ2-5, with a weak D call TRBD2 (6 bases). This CDR3 contains 14 residues. Germline assignment: CDR1 MGHDK and CDR2 SYGVNS. V dropped 0 bases and J dropped 4 bases, with 9 bases sitting between them. This chain's CDR3 is CASSEYSGGETQYF. DNA of the CDR3: TGTGCCAGCAGTGAATATTCCGGGGGAGAGACCCAGTACTTC.

The table lists this clonotype with many counts. V and J are TRBV20-1 and TRBJ2-7; D gene ambiguous. Trimming took off 6 bases at V and 2 bases at J, with 14 bases between the two ends. CDR3 length: 13 amino acids. CDR1 and CDR2 from the germline V gene are DFQATT and SNEGSKA (reference sequence). CDR3 protein: CSAGLTKPYEQYF. The CDR3 DNA reads TGCAGTGCGGGCCTCACAAAGCCCTACGAGCAGTACTTC.

This clonotype was picked up a small number of times. The chain recombines TRBV4-3 with TRBJ1-2; TRBD1 matches 12 bases. The CDR3 covers 20 residues. V was clipped by 0 bases and J by 5 bases; unmatched bases: 16. Germline values: CDR1 LGHNA, CDR2 YSLEER. Here the CDR3 reads CASSQDLGGTGGAEWYGYTF. The CDR3 bases are TGCGCCAGCAGCCAAGATCTAGGAGGGACAGGGGGCGCAGAATGGTATGGCTACACCTTC.

This clonotype was counted many times. This chain joins TRBV2 and TRBJ1-2, with a tentative D call TRBD1 (5 bases). The germline V gene encodes CDR1 SNHLY and CDR2 FYNNEI. The CDR3 length is 13 residues. Trimming stripped 7 bases from V and 6 bases from J, with 15 bases between. The CDR3 here is CASKEGWANGYTF. CDR3 coding DNA: TGTGCCAGCAAGGAGGGGTGGGCGAATGGCTACACCTTC.

The chain employs TRBV14 and TRBJ2-1; tentatively, D is TRBD1 (6 bases). Germline-derived CDR1 and CDR2 are SGHDN and FVKESK. CDR3 length: 15 amino acids. The V end was cut by 0 bases, the J end by 6 bases, with 12 bases between. The CDR3 region is CASSQDWGLFNEQFF. CDR3 DNA: TGTGCCAGCAGCCAAGATTGGGGGCTCTTCAATGAGCAGTTCTTC.

The chain links TRBV24-1 to TRBJ2-7; D not resolved. The CDR3 is 11 amino acids. Germline V lookup: CDR1 KGHDR, CDR2 SFDVKD. V lost 3 bases to trimming and J lost 2 bases, with 1 base between them. The CDR3 protein is CATSDTYEQYF. In nucleotides, the CDR3 is TGTGCCACCAGTGATACCTACGAGCAGTACTTC.

This clonotype was detected only a few times. The chain combines TRBV5-5 with TRBJ2-7; TRBD1 is a possible D gene (6 bases). CDR1 and CDR2 (germline): SGHKS, YYEKEE (reference sequence). The CDR3 runs 15 residues. CDR3 DNA sequence: TGTGCCGGCAGCGTGGACAGCAGGGCCTTAAACGAGCAGTACGTC. It yields the protein CAGSVDSRALNEQYV.

The chain is built from TRBV29-1 and TRBJ1-1; 7 bases line up with TRBD1. Per the germline V gene, CDR1 is SQVTM and CDR2 is ANQGSEA. V was pared by 1 base and J by 0 bases, with 5 bases of the junction left unmatched. This CDR3 contains 15 residues. The CDR3 region is CSVEGGTVMNTEAFF. The CDR3, as DNA: TGCAGCGTTGAAGGGGGGACAGTCATGAACACTGAAGCTTTCTTT. The variable domain in full, with the rest retrieved from reference TRBV29-1 and TRBJ1-1, is SAVISQKPSRDICQRGTSLTIQCQVDSQVTMMFWYRQQPGQSLTLIATANQGSEATYESGFVIDKFPISRPNLTFSTLTVSNMSPEDSSIYLCSVEGGTVMNTEAFFGQGTRLTVV.

This clonotype was picked up many times. The chain carries TRBV28 and TRBJ2-6; D unresolved. CDR3 length equals 18 residues. V gave up 4 bases and J gave up 4 bases, with 20 bases separating them. Germline values: CDR1 MDHEN, CDR2 SYDVKM. The CDR3 DNA sequence: TGTGCCAGCAGTTCAAGCCCGCCCCAGGCGGAGGGGGCCAACGTCCTGACTTTC. It is translated as CASSSSPPQAEGANVLTF.

This clonotype showed up many times. V and J are TRBV11-2 and TRBJ1-1, with D unclear. In germline, CDR1 is SGHAT, CDR2 FQNNGV. The CDR3 is 14 amino acids. Trimming cost V 0 bases and J 10 bases, with 15 bases left between them. The CDR3: CASSLELDVGGAFF. CDR3 nucleotide sequence: TGTGCCAGCAGCTTAGAGCTGGACGTCGGTGGAGCTTTCTTT.

In its sample, this clonotype was seen a few times. The V gene is TRBV7-3, the J gene TRBJ2-3; TRBD1 might be the D (5 bases). The germline V and J ends were trimmed by 2 bases and 1 base, with 7 bases remaining between them. The germline V gene has CDR1 SGHTA and CDR2 FQGTGA. The CDR3 has 14 amino acids. The DNA for the CDR3 is TGTGCCAGCAGCTTACGACAGCGCACAGATACGCAGTATTTT. It yields the protein CASSLRQRTDTQYF.

This clonotype has at least ten counts. The genes are TRBV28 and TRBJ2-1; 9 nucleotides agree with TRBD1. J was trimmed by 5 bases and V by 1 base; bases with no gene match: 12. The CDR3 is made up of 18 amino acids. Germline V gene sequence: CDR1 MDHEN, CDR2 SYDVKM. CDR3 sequence: CASSLFLLGQGGNNEQFF. DNA of the CDR3: TGTGCCAGCAGTTTATTTTTATTGGGACAGGGCGGGAACAATGAGCAGTTCTTC.